What follows are 9 T cell receptor beta chains derived from one specimen sequenced in a study of blood T cell repertoires in COVID-19. Generated by immunoSEQ multiplex PCR, the TCRdb table keeps only in-frame clones and is missing some. This table has roughly 36,000 clones, approximately 82% appearing once. What was sequenced was peripheral blood. These receptors all come from a human donor in a cohort sampled during active COVID-19.

V gene TRBV9 combines with J gene TRBJ2-7, with 10 bases fitting TRBD1. Trimming removed 0 bases from V and 6 bases from J; junction bases left unmatched: 6. The CDR3 runs 15 residues. The germline V gene has CDR1 SGDLS and CDR2 YYNGEE. The CDR3, as DNA: TGTGCCAGCAGCGTAGGGGACAGGGGCTACCTCGAGCAGTACTTC. Protein product: CASSVGDRGYLEQYF. The full variable domain, its missing parts supplied by reference TRBV9 and TRBJ2-7, is DSGVTQTPKHLITATGQRVTLRCSPRSGDLSVYWYQQSLDQGLQFLIQYYNGEERAKGNILERFSAQQFPDLHSELNLSSLELGDSALYFCASSVGDRGYLEQYFGPGTRLTVT.

This chain uses TRBV24-1 with TRBJ2-4; D is ambiguous. With 6 bases removed from V and 8 bases from J, the gap between germline ends came to 16 bases. Germline lookup yields CDR1 KGHDR and CDR2 SFDVKD. CDR3 length: 14 residues. The CDR3 here is CATSSIIDFDIQYF. As DNA, the CDR3 is TGTGCCACCAGTTCTATTATAGACTTTGACATTCAGTACTTC.

The rearrangement links TRBV18 to TRBJ2-5; a weak D match, TRBD2 (6 bases). The CDR3 has 16 amino acids. V lost 3 bases to trimming and J lost 0 bases, with 14 bases between them. Germline V gene sequence: CDR1 KGHSH, CDR2 LQKENI. CDR3 sequence (DNA): TGTGCCAGCTCACCGGGACTTGCGGGGAACCAAGAGACCCAGTACTTC. It specifies CASSPGLAGNQETQYF.

This clone occurred once. The chain is built from TRBV4-1 and TRBJ1-1, with D unclear. Between the trimmed V and J ends, which lost 0 bases and 1 base, there was a span of 9 bases. The CDR3 is 15 residues long. Germline V CDR1 and CDR2: MGHRA, YSYEKL. CDR3 loop: CASSQDQRSNTEAFF. In nucleotides, the CDR3 is TGCGCCAGCAGCCAAGATCAGCGTTCGAACACTGAAGCTTTCTTT.

CDR3 DNA sequence: TGCGCCAGCAGCCAAGATTTTTCGGGTACCCAAGAGACCCAGTACTTC. It is translated as CASSQDFSGTQETQYF. The chain recombines TRBV4-1 with TRBJ2-5; D ambiguous. In germline, CDR1 is MGHRA, CDR2 YSYEKL. The germline V and J ends were trimmed by 0 bases and 1 base, with 12 bases remaining between them. This CDR3 has 16 amino acids.

The V and J genes are TRBV3-1 (or the pseudogene TRBV3-2) and TRBJ1-1, with 8 bases matching TRBD1. The germline V gene has CDR1 LGHDT and CDR2 YNNKEL (reference sequence). The CDR3 runs 13 residues. With V trimmed by 5 bases and J by 7 bases, 6 bases remained unmatched. CDR3 in amino acids: CASSSPGGGEAFF. The CDR3, as DNA: TGTGCCAGCAGCTCACCAGGGGGCGGTGAAGCTTTCTTT.

This chain uses TRBV2 with TRBJ2-2, with 10 positions matching TRBD2. The V gene end was trimmed by 7 bases and the J gene end by 3 bases; junction bases not matched to a gene: 8. The CDR3 is made up of 16 amino acids. Germline lookup yields CDR1 SNHLY and CDR2 FYNNEI. The chain's CDR3 is CASTKLAGYDTGELFF. CDR3 nucleotide sequence: TGTGCCAGCACCAAACTAGCGGGGTATGACACCGGGGAGCTGTTTTTT. Full variable domain (rest looked up from reference TRBV2 and TRBJ2-2): EPEVTQTPSHQVTQMGQEVILRCVPISNHLYFYWYRQILGQKVEFLVSFYNNEISEKSEIFDDQFSVERPDGSNFTLKIRSTKLEDSAMYFCASTKLAGYDTGELFFGEGSRLTVL.

Here the CDR3 reads CASSVLDNQETQYF. The CDR3 DNA reads TGTGCCAGCAGCGTATTGGACAACCAAGAGACCCAGTACTTC. The chain uses TRBV9 and TRBJ2-5; a possible D gene is TRBD1 (5 bases). Germline loops: CDR1 SGDLS, CDR2 YYNGEE. Trimming took off 1 base at V and 0 bases at J, with 7 bases between the two ends. The CDR3 sequence is 14 residues long.

The gene calls are TRBV10-3 and TRBJ2-1; TRBD2 is a possible D gene (5 bases). Germline V gives CDR1 ENHRY, CDR2 SYGVKD. The CDR3 covers 12 residues. Trimming removed 10 bases from V and 7 bases from J, with 14 bases in between. CDR3 amino acids: CATRPGVNEQFF. CDR3 coding DNA: TGTGCCACCCGACCCGGGGTGAATGAGCAGTTCTTC.